This T cell receptor beta chain was captured in a study of cytomegalovirus exposure and HLA in healthy donors. Concerning this clone: The antigen is unknown.

It was with 60 Vbeta and 13 Jbeta primers that the PCR ran. The repertoire was sequenced with immunoSEQ multiplex PCR; TCRdb's copy has only in-frame clones and lacks some. The table lists approximately 110,000 clones, approximately 15% of them singletons. Study-wide results and limits: Sequencing depth across donors, presence/absence analyses assumed, was roughly uniform. The authors later linked a missense DCLRE1C variant to TCR beta V- and J-gene trimming. Cytomegalovirus-associated status was assigned to about 160 TCR beta chains.

There are 18 residues in the CDR3. Germline lookup yields CDR1 SGDLS and CDR2 YYNGEE. With V trimmed by 3 bases and J by 0 bases, 6 bases remained unmatched. This rearrangement joins TRBV9 to TRBJ2-6, with TRBD1 matching over 10 bases. The receptor was isolated from a woman aged 18-29 years in good health and CMV-seronegative. Sequenced: PBMCs. The CDR3 here is CASSAGTGVGSGANVLTF. In DNA, the CDR3 is TGTGCCAGCAGCGCCGGGACAGGGGTGGGCTCTGGGGCCAACGTCCTGACTTTC.